This T cell receptor beta chain was recorded in a study of blood T cell repertoires in COVID-19. At the level of the study: From the United States, Italy and Spain came samples of acute and convalescent COVID-19. Sources were T cells, B-cell-depleted T cells, or PBMCs; the material itself was cDNA or gDNA.

Membership in each cohort depended on participant-reported clinical history. In the authors' methods: Researchers report that nucleated cell counts were estimated from reference gene primer amplification. The data were produced by immunoSEQ multiplex PCR, yet TCRdb's version contains in-frame clones alone and is incomplete. Clonal size and the V and J genes are those of that table, whereas D and trimming came from the DNA. The table shows around 180,000 clones, with roughly 89% occurring only once. V was clipped by 2 bases and J by 5 bases, with 13 bases between them. Germline V gene lookup returns CDR1 SEHNR and CDR2 FQNEAQ (reference sequence). The CDR3 consists of 15 residues.

The receptor was isolated from a woman in her thirties or forties with acute COVID-19. What was sequenced was PBMCs or T cells enriched from blood (not recorded which). This chain uses TRBV7-9 with TRBJ2-1, with D tentatively TRBD2 (5 bases). CDR3 nucleotides: TGTGCCAGCAGCTTACGATCAGGAGGTGACAATGAGCAGTTCTTC. Protein: CASSLRSGGDNEQFF.